The 32 T cell receptor beta chains below all came from one sample that was sequenced in a study of blood T cell repertoires in COVID-19. TCRdb's table, derived via immunoSEQ multiplex PCR, lists solely in-frame clones and lacks some. The repertoire consists of just over 150,000 clones, with 92% occurring once and the leading ten covering approximately 4.8%. Input material: peripheral blood. These receptors all come from a man younger than 40 with COVID-19, enrolled during active disease.

The V gene is TRBV6-2 or TRBV6-3, the J gene TRBJ2-7; 11 bases fit TRBD2. Trimming at V came to 1 base and at J to 3 bases, leaving 5 bases not matched to a gene. Per germline, CDR1 MNHEY and CDR2 SVGEGT. The CDR3 runs to 16 residues. CDR3 in amino acids: CASSYFGTSGDYEQYF. DNA of the CDR3: TGTGCCAGCAGTTACTTCGGGACTAGCGGAGACTACGAGCAGTACTTC.

The genes are TRBV7-3 and TRBJ1-1, with D possibly matching TRBD1 (5 bases). Trimming pared 5 bases from V and 5 bases from J, leaving 15 bases between. The CDR3 consists of 14 residues. Germline assignment: CDR1 SGHTA and CDR2 FQGTGA. For the CDR3, the DNA is TGTGCCAGCAGCCTCTCCGGGGGTCGGACTGAAGCTTTCTTT. It is translated as CASSLSGGRTEAFF.

The chain employs TRBV6-5 and TRBJ2-5; TRBD2 matches 7 bases. V was clipped by 6 bases and J by 3 bases; unmatched bases: 7. The CDR3 loop spans 14 amino acids. Germline assignment: CDR1 MNHEY and CDR2 SVGAGI. CDR3 nucleotide sequence: TGTGCCAGCAGCCGGTGGGGGGGGAAAGAGACCCAGTACTTC. Its protein is CASSRWGGKETQYF.

The J gene is TRBJ2-3, the V gene TRBV5-1; 8 nucleotides agree with TRBD1. Germline CDR1 SGHRS, CDR2 YFSETQ. This CDR3 is built from 16 residues. J lost 3 bases, V lost 3 bases, and 9 bases had no gene match. The CDR3 sequence: CASSWGARGQTDTQYF. The CDR3 bases are TGCGCCAGCAGCTGGGGGGCCAGGGGGCAAACAGATACGCAGTATTTT.

The rearrangement links TRBV27 to TRBJ2-1, with 10 bases aligning to TRBD2. The germline V gene encodes CDR1 MNHEY and CDR2 SMNVEV (reference sequence). The CDR3 covers 17 residues. V gave up 6 bases and J gave up 3 bases; unmatched junction bases: 11. CDR3 region: CASSYSRTSGGYNEQFF. The CDR3 coding sequence is TGTGCCAGCAGCTACTCTCGGACTAGCGGTGGCTACAATGAGCAGTTCTTC.

This sequence joins TRBV25-1 and TRBJ2-7; TRBD1 aligns across 7 bases. Trimming cost V 8 bases and J 4 bases; bases outside gene matches: 2. The CDR3 covers 11 residues. Germline values: CDR1 MGHDK, CDR2 SYGVNS. This CDR3 is CASEQGYEQYF. The CDR3 DNA reads TGTGCCAGCGAACAGGGGTACGAGCAGTACTTC.

The chain combines TRBV7-3 with TRBJ2-7; D possibly corresponds to TRBD1 (5 bases). This CDR3 comprises 13 residues. CDR1 SGHTA and CDR2 FQGTGA come from the germline V gene. V gave up 3 bases and J gave up 6 bases, with 12 bases separating them. CDR3 residues: CASSFLRRGEQYF. CDR3 DNA sequence: TGTGCCAGCAGCTTCCTGAGAAGGGGCGAGCAGTACTTC. The full variable domain, completed using reference TRBV7-3 and TRBJ2-7, is GAGVSQTPSNKVTEKGKYVELRCDPISGHTALYWYRQSLGQGPEFLIYFQGTGAADDSGLPNDRFFAVRPEGSVSTLKIQRTERGDSAVYLCASSFLRRGEQYFGPGTRLTVT.

The CDR3 loop is CSVEDGSGGARDIQYF. The CDR3 coding sequence is TGCAGCGTTGAAGATGGTAGCGGGGGGGCTCGGGACATTCAGTACTTC. The chain has TRBV29-1 and TRBJ2-4; 11 nucleotides match TRBD2. Trimming took 0 bases from V and 8 from J; bases not matched to a gene: 9. This CDR3 is 16 amino acids long. From germline, CDR1 is SQVTM and CDR2 ANQGSEA.

The rearrangement links TRBV14 to TRBJ1-2, with 7 bases lining up with TRBD1. With V trimmed by 4 bases and J by 4 bases, 3 bases remained unmatched. CDR1 and CDR2 from the germline V gene are SGHDN and FVKESK. This CDR3 is 13 amino acids long. The CDR3 region has the DNA TGTGCCAGCAGCCTCCGGACAGGCTATGGCTACACCTTC. As protein: CASSLRTGYGYTF. The entire variable domain, with the rest obtained from reference TRBV14 and TRBJ1-2, is as follows: EAGVTQFPSHSVIEKGQTVTLRCDPISGHDNLYWYRRVMGKEIKFLLHFVKESKQDESGMPNNRFLAERTGGTYSTLKVQPAELEDSGVYFCASSLRTGYGYTFGSGTRLTVV.

The chain employs TRBV18 and TRBJ2-1; a weak D match, TRBD1 (6 bases). Germline assignment: CDR1 KGHSH and CDR2 LQKENI. The CDR3 is made up of 15 amino acids. V lost 3 bases and J lost 7, with 16 bases in between. The CDR3 sequence is CASSPIIQGSNEQFF. Written as DNA, the CDR3 is TGTGCCAGCTCACCGATAATCCAGGGGAGTAATGAGCAGTTCTTC.

V and J are TRBV16 and TRBJ1-2; D perhaps matches TRBD1 (5 bases). Trimming took off 6 bases at V and 0 bases at J, with 17 bases between the two ends. This CDR3 has 16 amino acids. Per the germline V gene, CDR1 is KGHSY and CDR2 is FQNENV. The CDR3 region is CASRTLGQTTNYGYTF. DNA for the CDR3: TGTGCCAGCAGGACCTTAGGACAAACAACTAACTATGGCTACACCTTC.

The rearrangement joins TRBV19 to TRBJ2-7; D is undetermined. Trimming stripped 2 bases from V and 1 base from J, with 9 bases between. The germline V gene encodes CDR1 LNHDA and CDR2 SQIVND (reference sequence). This CDR3 spans 14 amino acids. The CDR3 is CASSISRQSYEQYF. CDR3 DNA sequence: TGTGCCAGTAGTATATCGCGGCAGTCCTACGAGCAGTACTTC. Full variable domain (missing parts from reference TRBV19 and TRBJ2-7): DGGITQSPKYLFRKEGQNVTLSCEQNLNHDAMYWYRQDPGQGLRLIYYSQIVNDFQKGDIAEGYSVSREKKESFPLTVTSAQKNPTAFYLCASSISRQSYEQYFGPGTRLTVT.

This clone is a singleton in its sample. This chain joins TRBV19 and TRBJ1-1; 12 nucleotides align to TRBD1. The CDR3 is 15 residues long. Per germline, CDR1 LNHDA and CDR2 SQIVND (reference sequence). With V trimmed by 6 bases and J by 6 bases, 8 bases remained unmatched. The CDR3 region has the DNA TGTGCCAGTAGATTAGGGGACAGGGGGCTCGCTGAAGCTTTCTTT. Residues: CASRLGDRGLAEAFF.

This chain joins TRBV7-3 and TRBJ2-1, with 13 bases aligning to TRBD2. This CDR3 is built from 14 residues. CDR1 and CDR2 (germline): SGHTA, FQGTGA. Trimming at V came to 4 bases and at J to 10 bases, leaving 4 bases not matched to a gene. The DNA for the CDR3 is TGTGCCAGCAGCTGGGGACTAGCGGGAACGGAGCAGTTCTTC. It codes for CASSWGLAGTEQFF.

The chain carries TRBV11-2 and TRBJ1-1; D uncertain. The CDR3 sequence is 11 residues long. CDR1 and CDR2 from the germline V gene are SGHAT and FQNNGV. Trimming pared 4 bases from V and 6 bases from J, leaving 6 bases between. CDR3 sequence reads: CASSSRSEAFF. DNA of the CDR3: TGTGCCAGCAGCTCCCGTTCTGAAGCTTTCTTT.

The chain uses TRBV24-1 and TRBJ1-2; 8 bases map to TRBD1. The CDR3 extends over 16 amino acids. The V segment lost 2 bases and the J segment 2 bases; nucleotides outside the gene matches: 6. Germline CDR1 is KGHDR and CDR2 is SFDVKD. This CDR3 is CATSDSPWTGNYGYTF. In DNA form, the CDR3 reads TGTGCCACCAGTGATTCCCCTTGGACAGGGAACTATGGCTACACCTTC.

This chain joins TRBV15 and TRBJ2-3, with D hard to call. The CDR3 sequence is 13 residues long. Looked up from germline, CDR1 is LNHNV and CDR2 is YYDKDF (reference sequence). Trimming shortened V by 5 bases and J by 1 base, and 7 bases separated the two germline ends. The CDR3 sequence: CATSLRGTDTQYF. The CDR3 DNA reads as TGTGCCACCAGCCTCCGGGGCACAGATACGCAGTATTTT.

V usage is TRBV6-2 or TRBV6-3 and J usage is TRBJ2-1; TRBD1 aligns across 10 bases. Germline CDR1 reads MNHEY; CDR2 reads SVGEGT. The CDR3 has 16 residues. The V and J ends lost 2 bases and 4 bases, in that order; junction bases with no gene match: 5. The CDR3 protein is CASSYRGQGRYNEQFF. The CDR3 region has the DNA TGTGCCAGCAGTTACCGGGGACAGGGGCGGTACAATGAGCAGTTCTTC.

The chain employs TRBV27 and TRBJ1-6; D unresolved. The length of the CDR3 is 17 residues. CDR1 is MNHEY, CDR2 SMNVEV, per germline (reference sequence). The V end lost 5 bases, the J end lost 5 bases, and 19 bases lay between the germline ends. CDR3 nucleotide sequence: TGTGCCAGCAGTCAACTCCCGGGCCGGGAAAATAATTCACCCCTCCACTTT. Encoded protein: CASSQLPGRENNSPLHF.

CDR3 coding DNA: TGTGCCAGCAGCGCTTACGACGGAGGAGGTGAAAAACTGTTTTTT. It codes for CASSAYDGGGEKLFF. The chain is built from TRBV9 and TRBJ1-4, with unresolved D. The CDR3 consists of 15 residues. Looked up from germline, CDR1 is SGDLS and CDR2 is YYNGEE. V lost 3 bases and J 7 bases, leaving 16 bases between the germline ends.

On this clone: At one end, the junction sequence differs from germline, possibly due to a read error. The CDR3 DNA sequence: TGTGTCAGCAGTTTAACTAGCGTTACCTACAATGAGCAGTTCTTC. Translating it yields CVSSLTSVTYNEQFF. The V gene is TRBV27, the J gene TRBJ2-1; TRBD2 matches at 7 bases. CDR1 and CDR2 from the germline V gene are MNHEY and SMNVEV (reference sequence). This CDR3 has 15 residues.

This sequence joins TRBV19 and TRBJ2-7, with TRBD2 identical over 10 bases. The CDR3 is 18 amino acids. With 6 bases clipped from V and 5 bases from J, the junction kept 19 bases outside the gene matches. CDR1 LNHDA and CDR2 SQIVND come from the germline V gene (reference sequence). CDR3 coding DNA: TGTGCCAGTAGGCCAGGGGGAAGGATGAGCGGGAGGGCCCACGAGCAGTACTTC. This translates into CASRPGGRMSGRAHEQYF.

This clone was seen a handful of times. The rearrangement uses TRBV16 and TRBJ1-1; TRBD1 matches at 8 bases. The germline V gene has CDR1 KGHSY and CDR2 FQNENV. The CDR3 has 17 residues. V dropped 4 bases and J dropped 1; count of bases not matched to a gene: 11. In nucleotides, the CDR3 is TGTGCCAGCAGCCGCCCGGGACAGGCAAATGGGAACACTGAAGCTTTCTTT. This gives the protein CASSRPGQANGNTEAFF.

This sequence joins TRBV11-3 and TRBJ2-1; 7 nucleotides line up with TRBD1. CDR1 SGHNT and CDR2 YENEEA come from the germline V gene. The CDR3 consists of 14 residues. Trimming removed 3 bases from V and 3 bases from J; junction bases left unmatched: 2. Here the CDR3 reads CASSLAGGYNEQFF. CDR3 DNA sequence: TGTGCCAGCAGCTTGGCAGGGGGCTACAATGAGCAGTTCTTC.

The chain recombines TRBV11-2 with TRBJ2-5; 7 nucleotides agree with TRBD1. CDR3 length: 13 residues. V lost 5 bases to trimming and J lost 4 bases; unmatched junction nucleotides: 4. Per germline, CDR1 SGHAT and CDR2 FQNNGV. The CDR3 DNA is TGTGCCAGCAGCGAAGACAGGGCAGAGACCCAGTACTTC. This gives the protein CASSEDRAETQYF.

The genes are TRBV3-1 (or the pseudogene TRBV3-2) and TRBJ2-5, with D perhaps TRBD1 (6 bases). V lost 4 bases and J lost 3, with 12 bases in between. CDR3 size: 14 residues. The V gene's germline CDR1 is LGHDT and CDR2 YNNKEL (reference sequence). In nucleotides, the CDR3 is TGTGCCAGCAGCCCGTTGACAGGAGAAGAGACCCAGTACTTC. Residues: CASSPLTGEETQYF.

This clone was seen a single time. The chain links TRBV3-1 (or the pseudogene TRBV3-2) to TRBJ1-4; D not resolved. The CDR3 contains 16 residues. Germline assignment: CDR1 LGHDT and CDR2 YNNKEL (reference sequence). V dropped 4 bases and J dropped 8 bases, with 20 bases sitting between them. CDR3 coding DNA: TGTGCCAGCAGCCCCCTGGGAGGGAGGGTTGGAGAAAAACTGTTTTTT. Translated, it gives CASSPLGGRVGEKLFF.

V gene TRBV14 combines with J gene TRBJ2-1; 8 bases agree with TRBD1. The CDR3 consists of 15 residues. V shed 2 bases, J shed 7 bases, and the junction held 7 bases outside the gene matches. Germline V gives CDR1 SGHDN, CDR2 FVKESK. CDR3 amino acids: CASSQHRTGWNEQFF. The DNA of the CDR3 is TGTGCCAGCAGCCAACACCGGACAGGGTGGAATGAGCAGTTCTTC.

This clone was seen once. The rearrangement links TRBV6-6 to TRBJ1-1; no clear D. From germline, CDR1 is MNHNY and CDR2 SVGAGI (reference sequence). V gave up 0 bases and J gave up 3 bases, with 8 bases separating them. This CDR3 has 14 residues. For the CDR3, the DNA is TGTGCCAGCAGTTACTCGTCCGGGGACACTGAAGCTTTCTTT. Translated: CASSYSSGDTEAFF.

The chain combines TRBV27 with TRBJ1-3, with D perhaps matching TRBD1 (6 bases). The CDR3 has 16 residues. Germline CDR1 reads MNHEY; CDR2 reads SMNVEV (reference sequence). Trimming shortened V by 4 bases and J by 4 bases, and 17 bases separated the two germline ends. The DNA of the CDR3 is TGTGCCAGCAGTTCCACCTGGGACATGGGAGGAAACACCATATATTTT. This codes for CASSSTWDMGGNTIYF.

The gene calls are TRBV5-4 and TRBJ2-7; 7 bases match TRBD2. Germline CDR1 SGHNT, CDR2 YYREEE (reference sequence). The CDR3 is made up of 15 amino acids. The junction had 7 bases not matched to a gene; V was cut back by 4 bases and J by 0 bases. The CDR3 is CASSPDTSDSYEQYF. The CDR3 bases are TGTGCCAGCAGCCCCGATACTAGCGACTCCTACGAGCAGTACTTC.

The rearrangement joins TRBV25-1 to TRBJ2-1, with 8 bases matching TRBD1. The CDR3 length is 16 residues. V lost 6 bases and J lost 4; bases outside the gene matches: 11. Germline CDR1 and CDR2: MGHDK and SYGVNS. The CDR3, as DNA: TGTGCCAGCAGATGGTCCACAGGGGGTCCTTACAATGAGCAGTTCTTC. Translating gives CASRWSTGGPYNEQFF.